Reported below is one T cell receptor (beta chain). Per the germline V gene, CDR1 is MGHDK and CDR2 is SYGVNS. This CDR3 comprises 12 residues. The V end was cut by 4 bases, the J end by 3 bases, with 7 bases between. This sample stems from a study of CD8 T cells in Susac syndrome. Sequencing of TCR beta was performed on blood CD8+ and CD4+ T cells. FACS enriched CD8+ TEMRA cells, while bulk CD8+ and CD4+ were negatively isolated. Reverse transcription of roughly 0.5 to 1 ug RNA was carried out with random hexamers. Via MiXCR, TCRdb re-called the immunoSEQ multiplex PCR reads, giving one row per CDR3 protein. Here the sample spans some 120,000 distinct CDR3 sequences, just under 95% being singletons.

Material: CD8+ T cells from PBMCs. The clonotype was recovered from a human donor in good health. The gene calls are TRBV25-1 and TRBJ2-7, with D hard to call. CDR3 bases: TGTGCCAGCAGTGGGCTGAGCTACGAGCAGTACTTC. Translation gives CASSGLSYEQYF.